These 15 T cell receptor beta chains share one sample of origin, sequenced in a study of neurological immune-mediated disorders. MiXCR, run by TCRdb on the 5' RACE reads, gives a single entry per CDR3 protein. The data contain tens of thousands of distinct CDR3 sequences, just over 2.5% of them seen just once; the ten biggest clones take up roughly 1.1%. What was sequenced was PBMCs. Receptors were obtained from a woman in her 30s with multiple sclerosis.

This clonotype has ten or more counts. J is TRBJ1-5 and V is TRBV30; 9 bases are a match to TRBD1. V gave up 0 bases and J gave up 4 bases; unmatched junction bases: 1. Looked up from germline, CDR1 is GTSNPN and CDR2 is SVGIG (reference sequence). This CDR3 spans 14 amino acids. CDR3 loop: CAWSVGTGNQPQHF. The CDR3 coding sequence is TGTGCCTGGAGTGTGGGGACAGGGAATCAGCCCCAGCATTTT.

This clonotype has at least ten counts. The rearrangement uses TRBV20-1 and TRBJ2-5; TRBD2 might be the D (6 bases). The CDR3 consists of 15 residues. Germline loops: CDR1 DFQATT, CDR2 SNEGSKA (reference sequence). V lost 1 base to trimming and J lost 2 bases, with 14 bases between them. CDR3 in amino acids: CSARVWRGQQETQYF. CDR3 coding DNA: TGCAGTGCTAGAGTATGGAGGGGTCAGCAAGAGACCCAGTACTTC.

This clonotype was seen many times. V gene TRBV4-1 combines with J gene TRBJ2-7, with 12 positions matching TRBD2. With 2 bases clipped from V and 4 bases from J, the junction kept 6 bases outside the gene matches. This CDR3 has 16 residues. Germline CDR1 and CDR2: MGHRA and YSYEKL. The DNA for the CDR3 is TGCGCCAGCAGCCAATCGACTAGCGGGAGTGTGTACGAGCAGTACTTC. Protein: CASSQSTSGSVYEQYF.

There are many counts of this clonotype. The gene calls are TRBV27 and TRBJ2-7, with D perhaps matching TRBD2 (5 bases). V was shortened by 5 bases and J by 2 bases, with 19 bases between the two germline ends. Germline V CDR1 and CDR2: MNHEY, SMNVEV (reference sequence). The CDR3 is 16 amino acids. CDR3 sequence reads: CASSLRGSTRAYEQYF. In DNA form, the CDR3 reads TGTGCCAGCAGTCTACGGGGATCAACGCGGGCCTACGAGCAGTACTTC.

This clonotype has ten or more counts. The chain has TRBV6-6 and TRBJ2-3, with 8 bases fitting TRBD2. In germline, CDR1 is MNHNY, CDR2 SVGAGI (reference sequence). The V segment lost 2 bases and the J segment 3 bases; nucleotides outside the gene matches: 16. The CDR3 is 19 amino acids. The CDR3 loop reads CASSYPKSGSVGRTDTQYF. CDR3 bases: TGTGCCAGCAGTTACCCGAAGAGCGGGAGTGTGGGAAGGACAGATACGCAGTATTTT.

J is TRBJ2-7 and V is TRBV7-9; 10 bases agree with TRBD1. The CDR3 runs to 14 residues. J was trimmed by 4 bases and V by 5 bases; bases with no gene match: 5. Per the germline V gene, CDR1 is SEHNR and CDR2 is FQNEAQ (reference sequence). The CDR3 loop reads CASSTDRGRYEQYF. CDR3 DNA sequence: TGTGCCAGCAGCACCGACAGGGGGCGGTACGAGCAGTACTTC. Combining the CDR3 with reference TRBV7-9 and TRBJ2-7 gives the whole variable domain DTGVSQNPRHKITKRGQNVTFRCDPISEHNRLYWYRQTLGQGPEFLTYFQNEAQLEKSRLLSDRFSAERPKGSFSTLEIQRTEQGDSAMYLCASSTDRGRYEQYFGPGTRLTVT.

This clonotype was picked up many times. V usage is TRBV7-3 and J usage is TRBJ2-1, with 8 bases identical to TRBD2. The germline CDR1 and CDR2 sequences are SGHTA and FQGTGA. CDR3 length equals 17 residues. The V gene end was trimmed by 5 bases and the J gene end by 6 bases; junction bases not matched to a gene: 15. This chain's CDR3 is CASSPGPGTSGVNEQFF. The DNA for the CDR3 is TGTGCCAGCAGCCCCGGGCCCGGGACTAGTGGTGTCAATGAGCAGTTCTTC.

This clonotype was picked up many times. The J gene is TRBJ2-5, the V gene TRBV9, with 14 bases matching TRBD2. This CDR3 region has 15 residues. J gave up 3 bases and V 4 bases, and 2 bases lay outside the gene matches. Germline V lookup: CDR1 SGDLS, CDR2 YYNGEE. The CDR3 here is CASSLGLAGEETQYF. Here the CDR3 DNA reads TGTGCCAGCAGCCTGGGACTAGCGGGAGAAGAGACCCAGTACTTC.

In this sample, this clonotype turned up many times. The chain has TRBV12-3 or TRBV12-4 and TRBJ1-5; TRBD1 agrees at 10 bases. J gave up 8 bases and V 6 bases, and 10 bases lay outside the gene matches. The CDR3 covers 15 residues. The CDR3 DNA is TGTGCCAGCAGACCCGGGACAGGGGTTATGGAGCCCCAGCATTTT. This sequence encodes CASRPGTGVMEPQHF.

This clonotype was recorded many times. The rearrangement links TRBV7-2 to TRBJ2-1; 13 nucleotides agree with TRBD2. Germline V gene lookup returns CDR1 SGHTA and CDR2 FQGNSA. V lost 5 bases, J lost 7 bases, and 8 bases stayed unmatched. The CDR3 consists of 16 residues. Written as DNA, the CDR3 is TGTGCCAGCAGCCTAATAGGGGGACTAGCGGGAAATGAGCAGTTCTTC. It yields the protein CASSLIGGLAGNEQFF. The full variable domain, rest sourced from reference TRBV7-2 and TRBJ2-1, is GAGVSQSPSNKVTEKGKDVELRCDPISGHTALYWYRQSLGQGLEFLIYFQGNSAPDKSGLPSDRFSAERTGGSVSTLTIQRTQQEDSAVYLCASSLIGGLAGNEQFFGPGTRLTVL.

This clonotype was detected many times. This sequence joins TRBV20-1 and TRBJ2-7; D is ambiguous. CDR1 and CDR2 from the germline V gene are DFQATT and SNEGSKA (reference sequence). This CDR3 comprises 11 residues. V dropped 2 bases and J dropped 3 bases, with 5 bases sitting between them. The chain's CDR3 is CSARRNYEQYF. CDR3 DNA: TGCAGTGCTAGACGGAACTACGAGCAGTACTTC.

This clonotype was detected many times. The rearrangement joins TRBV5-1 to TRBJ2-3; D ambiguous. V was trimmed by 0 bases and J by 1 base, leaving 12 bases between them. This CDR3 region has 16 residues. Germline CDR1 reads SGHRS; CDR2 reads YFSETQ. DNA of the CDR3: TGCGCCAGCAGCTTGGCCGGGCGGTCCCGCACAGATACGCAGTATTTT. Residues: CASSLAGRSRTDTQYF.

This clonotype was seen many times. The rearrangement joins TRBV6-2 or TRBV6-3 to TRBJ2-1; D not certain. This CDR3 is built from 15 residues. Germline CDR1 reads MNHEY; CDR2 reads SVGEGT. The germline V and J ends were trimmed by 2 bases and 8 bases, with 16 bases remaining between them. CDR3: CASSYEKVRKDEQFF. The CDR3 DNA sequence: TGTGCCAGCAGTTACGAGAAGGTTCGTAAGGATGAGCAGTTCTTC.

In its sample, this clonotype was seen many times. V is TRBV7-2 and J is TRBJ2-4; the D is unclear. V shed 2 bases and J shed 0 bases, with 8 bases lying between them. This CDR3 is built from 15 residues. Germline V CDR1 and CDR2: SGHTA, FQGNSA. The CDR3 region is CASSLYALAKNIQYF. In DNA, the CDR3 is TGTGCCAGCAGCTTATATGCTCTAGCCAAAAACATTCAGTACTTC.

This clonotype was seen at least ten times. The V gene is TRBV20-1, the J gene TRBJ1-2, with D hard to call. Looked up from germline, CDR1 is DFQATT and CDR2 is SNEGSKA (reference sequence). The length of the CDR3 is 13 residues. V was cut by 2 bases and J by 2 bases, with 9 bases left in between. This chain's CDR3 is CSARSQGNYGYTF. CDR3 nucleotide sequence: TGCAGTGCTAGATCCCAAGGGAACTATGGCTACACCTTC.